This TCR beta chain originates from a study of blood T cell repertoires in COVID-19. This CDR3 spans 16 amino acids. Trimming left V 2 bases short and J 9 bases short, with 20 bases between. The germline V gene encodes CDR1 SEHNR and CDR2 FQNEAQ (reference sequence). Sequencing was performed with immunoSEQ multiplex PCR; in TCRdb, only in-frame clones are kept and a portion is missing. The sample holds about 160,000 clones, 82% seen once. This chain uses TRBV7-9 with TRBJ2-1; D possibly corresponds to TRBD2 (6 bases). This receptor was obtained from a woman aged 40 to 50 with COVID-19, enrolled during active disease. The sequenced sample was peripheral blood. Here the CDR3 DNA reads TGTGCCAGCAGCTTAAGCTCGGGAGTTTGGTTTCGTGAGCAGTTCTTC. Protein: CASSLSSGVWFREQFF. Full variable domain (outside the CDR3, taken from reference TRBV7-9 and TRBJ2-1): DTGVSQNPRHKITKRGQNVTFRCDPISEHNRLYWYRQTLGQGPEFLTYFQNEAQLEKSRLLSDRFSAERPKGSFSTLEIQRTEQGDSAMYLCASSLSSGVWFREQFFGPGTRLTVL.